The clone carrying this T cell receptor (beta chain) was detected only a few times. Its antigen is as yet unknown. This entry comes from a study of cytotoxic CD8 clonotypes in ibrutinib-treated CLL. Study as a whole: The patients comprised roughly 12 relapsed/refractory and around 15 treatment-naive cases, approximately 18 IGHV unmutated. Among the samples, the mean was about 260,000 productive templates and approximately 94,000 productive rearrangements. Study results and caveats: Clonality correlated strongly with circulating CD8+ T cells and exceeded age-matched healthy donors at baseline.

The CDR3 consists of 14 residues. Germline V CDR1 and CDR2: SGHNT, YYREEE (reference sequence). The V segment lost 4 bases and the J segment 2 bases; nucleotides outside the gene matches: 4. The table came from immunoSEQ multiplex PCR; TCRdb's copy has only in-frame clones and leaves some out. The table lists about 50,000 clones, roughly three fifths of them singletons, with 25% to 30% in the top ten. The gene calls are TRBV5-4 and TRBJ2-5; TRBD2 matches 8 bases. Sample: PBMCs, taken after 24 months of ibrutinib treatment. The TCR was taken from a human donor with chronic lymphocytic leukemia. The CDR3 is CASSQGLAQETQYF. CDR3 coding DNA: TGTGCCAGCAGCCAAGGACTAGCACAAGAGACCCAGTACTTC. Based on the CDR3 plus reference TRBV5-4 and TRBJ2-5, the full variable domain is ETGVTQSPTHLIKTRGQQVTLRCSSQSGHNTVSWYQQALGQGPQFIFQYYREEENGRGNFPPRFSGLQFPNYSSELNVNALELDDSALYLCASSQGLAQETQYFGPGTRLLVL.